Listed below are T cell receptor beta chains from one sample, sequenced in a study of blood T cells in healthy people across ages. One entry per CDR3 protein, called by TCRdb with MiXCR from the 5' RACE reads. The table has about 1.6 million distinct CDR3 sequences, roughly 32% seen once; the top ten hold around 11%. Sequencing was carried out using blood. The receptor source for this set is a woman in her 30s in good health. CDR3s include the opening cysteine and the closing phenylalanine or tryptophan.

TRBV11-2,CASSPNGLASTDTQYF
TRBV11-2,CASSPLAGQKTQYF
TRBV20-1,CSSKGRGGAPNEQFF
TRBV20-1,CSARAAGSRGHEQYF
TRBV12-3/TRBV12-4,CASSHTGGRGGYTF
TRBV27,CASSLGLAGGLVGTQYF
TRBV24-1,CATSDSGTSGITDTQYF
TRBV30,CAWRAELDVNTEAFF
TRBV6-1,CASRGPLNEQFF
TRBV6-5,CASSPGPDRYQETQYF
TRBV6-2/TRBV6-3,CASSHTSEQYF
TRBV20-1,CSARQDPDTEAFF
TRBV12-3/TRBV12-4,CASSLARGSGNQPQHF
TRBV28,CATNRANYGYTF
TRBV20-1,CSAPGQGTGNQPQHF
TRBV20-1,CSARKAGDNEQYF
TRBV28,CASSLLASGGGRETQYF
TRBV21-1,CASRDRDTSYEQYF
TRBV3-1,CASSPLGGKAGGTDNEQFF
TRBV15,CATALDVPYEQYF
TRBV24-1,CATSDSERQATGELFF
TRBV3-1,CASSQPPTSVYGGRGNEQFF
TRBV4-2,CASSHVLIVGGLYEQYF
TRBV4-1,CASSLAGTLFGEQFF
TRBV24-1,CATRGGLAPNNEQFF
TRBV29-1,CSVEYRGRLTYEQYF
TRBV9,CASSASGGLYEQYF
TRBV7-2,CASSLRRGSGEQYF
TRBV6-5,CASSYSVARNEQFF
TRBV5-1,CASGILYTEAFF
TRBV6-5,CASSLTGDIYNEQFF
TRBV9,CASSSQGSVSYNEQFF
TRBV5-6,CASSLKTFEQFF
TRBV7-3,CASSLTGLAGGQETQYF
TRBV6-5,CASSSPNTDRSFFNEQFF
TRBV4-1,CASSQEVTGSSYNEQFF
TRBV30,CAWSRTGNYGYTF
TRBV6-5,CASSSGGSSSYEQYF
TRBV6-5,CASTHSVGTGGREQYF
TRBV7-9,CASSQGRTSGRPSYNEQFF
TRBV2,CASSSRDVNTGELFF